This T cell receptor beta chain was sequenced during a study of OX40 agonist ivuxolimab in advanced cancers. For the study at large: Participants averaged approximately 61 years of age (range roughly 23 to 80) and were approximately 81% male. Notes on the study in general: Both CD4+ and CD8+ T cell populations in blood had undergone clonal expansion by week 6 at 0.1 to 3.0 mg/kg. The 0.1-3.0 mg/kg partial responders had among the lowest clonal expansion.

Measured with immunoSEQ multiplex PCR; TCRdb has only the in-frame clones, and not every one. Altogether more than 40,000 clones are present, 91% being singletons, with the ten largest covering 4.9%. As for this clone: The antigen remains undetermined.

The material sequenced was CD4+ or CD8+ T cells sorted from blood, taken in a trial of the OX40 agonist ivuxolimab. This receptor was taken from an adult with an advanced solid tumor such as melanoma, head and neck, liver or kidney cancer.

CDR3 sequence reads: CASSDNVHSNQPQHF. In DNA, the CDR3 is TGCGCCAGCAGTGACAATGTTCACAGCAATCAGCCCCAGCATTTT. The rearrangement joins TRBV10-2 to TRBJ1-5; the D is unclear. V lost 3 bases and J 1 base, leaving 10 bases between the germline ends. The length of the CDR3 is 15 residues. Germline CDR1 WSHSY, CDR2 SAAADI.